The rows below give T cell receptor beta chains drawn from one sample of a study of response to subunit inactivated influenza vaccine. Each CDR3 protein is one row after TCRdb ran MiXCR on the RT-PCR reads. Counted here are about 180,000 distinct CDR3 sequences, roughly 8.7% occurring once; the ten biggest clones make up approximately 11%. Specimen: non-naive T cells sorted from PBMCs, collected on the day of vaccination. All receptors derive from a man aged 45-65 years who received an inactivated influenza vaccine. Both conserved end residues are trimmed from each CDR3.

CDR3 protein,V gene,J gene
ASRTGQAINQPQH,TRBV19,TRBJ1-5
ASSKSGILETQY,TRBV5-6,TRBJ2-5
ASSLDSLRGGGEQF,TRBV11-2,TRBJ2-1
ASSQVFTSGRSVNEQF,TRBV3-1,TRBJ2-1
ASSLSRTVAYEQY,TRBV28,TRBJ2-7
ASSQDRQGWNEQF,TRBV4-2,TRBJ2-1
SVSAGTGGNQPQH,TRBV29-1,TRBJ1-5
ASSQDWTSGRTQY,TRBV4-3,TRBJ2-5
ASSTPFSGAYQETQY,TRBV7-2,TRBJ2-5
SVGIPSGRGTDTQY,TRBV29-1,TRBJ2-3
ASSRRRSGGVETQY,TRBV7-9,TRBJ2-5
ASSVGGGHTEAF,TRBV7-2,TRBJ1-1
ASSPGTGRDTIY,TRBV5-1,TRBJ1-3
ASKTSWTVNTEAF,TRBV5-1,TRBJ1-1
ASSLGAGKETQY,TRBV12-3/TRBV12-4,TRBJ2-5
ASSLGTVTSGNTIY,TRBV28,TRBJ1-3
ASSLLPGGTETQY,TRBV7-2,TRBJ2-5
ASRQAYRGINEKLF,TRBV5-1,TRBJ1-4
ASSVQGNTGELF,TRBV7-3,TRBJ2-2
ASSFSGISTDTQY,TRBV7-9,TRBJ2-3
SARDRGRAQH,TRBV20-1,TRBJ1-5
ASSLAAGVSTGELF,TRBV7-9,TRBJ2-2
SAPAGTDNYGYT,TRBV20-1,TRBJ1-2
ASSLFWVFSAGSTEAF,TRBV12-3/TRBV12-4,TRBJ1-1
ASTDSYQPQH,TRBV19,TRBJ1-5
ASRPGLAGLGGQF,TRBV9,TRBJ2-1
ASSDLQARGTEAF,TRBV6-4,TRBJ1-1
ASSFRAGTGELF,TRBV11-2,TRBJ2-2
ASRSSRRQDYGYT,TRBV4-1,TRBJ1-2
ASSFRTGQETQY,TRBV7-9,TRBJ2-5
AIKRGQVNTGELF,TRBV10-3,TRBJ2-2
ASSLVFSGGVDTQY,TRBV7-2,TRBJ2-3
ASTSTGYYEQY,TRBV12-3/TRBV12-4,TRBJ2-7
ASSYSARTSGGH,TRBV6-2/TRBV6-3,TRBJ2-5
ASSVSTGRRYEQY,TRBV11-2,TRBJ2-7
ASSFWGETDTQY,TRBV5-4,TRBJ2-3